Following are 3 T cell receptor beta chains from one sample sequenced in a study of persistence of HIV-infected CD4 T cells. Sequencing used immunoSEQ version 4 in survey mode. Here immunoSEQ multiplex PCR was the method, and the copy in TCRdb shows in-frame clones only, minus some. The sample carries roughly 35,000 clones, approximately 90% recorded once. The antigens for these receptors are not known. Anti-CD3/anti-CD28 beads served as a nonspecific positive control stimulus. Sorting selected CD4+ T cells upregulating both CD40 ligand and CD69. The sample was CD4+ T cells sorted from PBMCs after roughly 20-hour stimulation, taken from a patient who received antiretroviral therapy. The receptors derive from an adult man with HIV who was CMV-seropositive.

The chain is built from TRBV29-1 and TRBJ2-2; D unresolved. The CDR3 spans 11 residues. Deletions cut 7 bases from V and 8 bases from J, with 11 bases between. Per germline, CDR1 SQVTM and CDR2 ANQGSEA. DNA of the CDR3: TGCAGCGGCCGGAGTCTAGGGGAGCTGTTTTTT. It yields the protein CSGRSLGELFF.

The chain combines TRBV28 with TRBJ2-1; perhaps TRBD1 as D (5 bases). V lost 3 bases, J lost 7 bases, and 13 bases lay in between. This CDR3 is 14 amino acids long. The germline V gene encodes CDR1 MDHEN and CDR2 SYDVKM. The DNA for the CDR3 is TGTGCCAGCAGTTTGAATGGGGCGTATAATGAGCAGTTCTTC. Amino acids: CASSLNGAYNEQFF.

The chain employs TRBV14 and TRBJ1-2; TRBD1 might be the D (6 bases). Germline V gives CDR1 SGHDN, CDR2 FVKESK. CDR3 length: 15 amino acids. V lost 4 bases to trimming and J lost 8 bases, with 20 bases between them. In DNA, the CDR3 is TGTGCCAGCAGCCCCGTCCGACAGGCCGCTACGGGCTACACCTTC. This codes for CASSPVRQAATGYTF.